The 28 T cell receptor beta chains reported below all come from one sample, sequenced in a study of cytomegalovirus exposure and HLA in healthy donors. The PCR ran on 60 Vbeta and 13 Jbeta primers. Only in-frame clones appear in the TCRdb table, and some are missing; sequencing was by immunoSEQ multiplex PCR. Here the sample spans around 140,000 clones, around 9% being singletons. The sequenced material came from PBMCs. These receptors came from a woman aged 40 to 55 in good health and CMV-seropositive.

This clone appeared a few times. The V gene is TRBV19, the J gene TRBJ2-7, with a possible D match to TRBD2 (6 bases). The CDR3 is made up of 12 amino acids. The V and J ends lost 2 bases and 7 bases respectively, with 9 bases between them. Per the germline V gene, CDR1 is LNHDA and CDR2 is SQIVND (reference sequence). CDR3 sequence: CASSIYGREQYF. DNA for the CDR3: TGTGCCAGTAGTATATATGGGAGGGAGCAGTACTTC.

This clone turned up a few times. The chain combines TRBV7-3 with TRBJ2-3; TRBD2 matches at 16 bases. The CDR3 has 19 amino acids. V dropped 5 bases and J dropped 3; count of bases not matched to a gene: 11. The germline gives CDR1 SGHTA, CDR2 FQGTGA. This chain's CDR3 is CASSLMGLAGGPGTDTQYF. CDR3 coding DNA: TGTGCCAGCAGCCTCATGGGACTAGCGGGGGGGCCAGGAACAGATACGCAGTATTTT.

The chain recombines TRBV5-1 with TRBJ2-1; D perhaps matches TRBD2 (6 bases). The V end lost 7 bases, the J end lost 7 bases, and 21 bases lay between the germline ends. This CDR3 region has 15 residues. Per the germline V gene, CDR1 is SGHRS and CDR2 is YFSETQ. The CDR3 spells CASRPGLAGRNEQFF. CDR3 bases: TGCGCCAGCCGCCCCGGGTTAGCAGGGAGGAATGAGCAGTTCTTC.

Worth noting for this clone: The sample carries other DNA sequences with the same CDR3. The chain links TRBV5-1 to TRBJ2-3; 14 nucleotides line up with TRBD2. The CDR3 consists of 18 residues. V was clipped by 0 bases and J by 2 bases; unmatched bases: 5. Germline CDR1 and CDR2: SGHRS and YFSETQ. The chain's CDR3 is CASSLGGLAGGSTDTQYF. The CDR3, as DNA: TGCGCCAGCAGCTTGGGCGGACTAGCGGGGGGCTCCACAGATACGCAGTATTTT.

The V call is TRBV7-6, the J call TRBJ2-1, with TRBD1 identical over 9 bases. Trimming at V came to 5 bases and at J to 2 bases, leaving 4 bases not matched to a gene. The CDR3 has 15 amino acids. The germline V gene encodes CDR1 SGHVS and CDR2 FNYEAQ. The CDR3 DNA is TGTGCCAGCAGCCTCGACAGGGGGACCTACAATGAGCAGTTCTTC. It yields the protein CASSLDRGTYNEQFF.

The chain employs TRBV6-6 and TRBJ2-5; D is perhaps TRBD2 (6 bases). The germline V and J ends were trimmed by 4 bases and 5 bases, with 8 bases remaining between them. Germline CDR1 reads MNHNY; CDR2 reads SVGAGI (reference sequence). The CDR3 totals 12 residues. The CDR3 region has the DNA TGTGCCAGCAGTTTTCGGGGGGAGACCCAGTACTTC. It codes for CASSFRGETQYF.

This clone was detected only a few times. The CDR3 DNA sequence: TGTGCCAGCAGCTTAAGGAACAGGGTGGTGTACGAGCAGTACTTC. Amino acids: CASSLRNRVVYEQYF. V gene TRBV13 combines with J gene TRBJ2-7, with a possible D match to TRBD1 (6 bases). Germline V gene data show CDR1 as PRHDT and CDR2 as FYEKMQ (reference sequence). V lost 2 bases and J 4 bases, leaving 15 bases between the germline ends. The CDR3 runs 15 residues.

CDR3 in amino acids: CASSTPGTSGELFF. CDR3 coding DNA: TGTGCCAGCAGCACCCCCGGGACATCCGGGGAGCTGTTTTTT. V is TRBV5-4 and J is TRBJ2-2, with D perhaps matching TRBD1 (6 bases). The CDR3 contains 14 residues. The V end was cut by 4 bases, the J end by 6 bases, with 13 bases between. The germline V gene has CDR1 SGHNT and CDR2 YYREEE (reference sequence).

The chain combines TRBV19 with TRBJ2-1, with D unresolved. This CDR3 contains 12 residues. V was clipped by 3 bases and J by 7 bases, with 7 bases between them. Germline lookup yields CDR1 LNHDA and CDR2 SQIVND (reference sequence). The CDR3 DNA reads as TGTGCCAGTAGTATCTTCGTTAATGAGCAGTTCTTC. It encodes CASSIFVNEQFF.

The V gene is TRBV19, the J gene TRBJ1-2, with D tentatively TRBD1 (5 bases). V dropped 1 base and J dropped 4 bases, with 13 bases sitting between them. Per the germline V gene, CDR1 is LNHDA and CDR2 is SQIVND (reference sequence). The CDR3 extends over 15 amino acids. CDR3 in DNA: TGTGCCAGTAGTATAGTTGCCAGGGAGGGCTATGGCTACACCTTC. Amino acids: CASSIVAREGYGYTF.

The table lists this clone with a few counts. The chain recombines TRBV5-4 with TRBJ2-1; 7 positions agree with TRBD1. The V and J ends lost 4 bases and 7 bases, in that order; junction bases with no gene match: 11. Per germline, CDR1 SGHNT and CDR2 YYREEE (reference sequence). The CDR3 spans 15 residues. CDR3 residues: CASSIGTVVPNEQFF. The CDR3, as DNA: TGTGCCAGCAGCATCGGGACAGTAGTGCCAAATGAGCAGTTCTTC.

V and J are TRBV5-6 and TRBJ2-3; D gene unclear. Per the germline V gene, CDR1 is SGHDT and CDR2 is YYEEEE. V was clipped by 0 bases and J by 2 bases, with 7 bases between them. This CDR3 has 14 amino acids. The DNA of the CDR3 is TGTGCCAGCAGCTTGGTTGTAAACACAGATACGCAGTATTTT. This gives the protein CASSLVVNTDTQYF.

This clone was seen ten or more times. The rearrangement joins TRBV5-1 to TRBJ1-1, with D possibly TRBD1 on 6 matching bases. The germline V gene has CDR1 SGHRS and CDR2 YFSETQ. The CDR3 is 15 amino acids. The V and J ends lost 0 bases and 1 base respectively, with 10 bases between them. The chain's CDR3 is CASSLDVTGNTEAFF. The CDR3 bases are TGCGCCAGCAGCTTGGACGTGACAGGGAACACTGAAGCTTTCTTT.

The chain combines TRBV9 with TRBJ1-1; 7 nucleotides line up with TRBD1. The CDR3 is made up of 13 amino acids. CDR1 is SGDLS, CDR2 YYNGEE, per germline. V lost 1 base to trimming and J lost 6 bases; unmatched junction nucleotides: 3. This CDR3 reads CASSVSQGAEAFF. The CDR3 region has the DNA TGTGCCAGCAGCGTAAGCCAGGGGGCTGAAGCTTTCTTT.

This clone appeared a few times. The chain is built from TRBV7-9 and TRBJ2-1, with 7 bases identical to TRBD1. This CDR3 contains 13 residues. Germline lookup yields CDR1 SEHNR and CDR2 FQNEAQ (reference sequence). Trimming cost V 5 bases and J 10 bases; bases outside gene matches: 8. The CDR3 loop is CASSPRPGQEQFF. The CDR3 region has the DNA TGTGCCAGCAGCCCACGCCCGGGACAGGAGCAGTTCTTC.

The table lists this clone with a few counts. The chain is built from TRBV29-1 and TRBJ1-2, with 10 bases identical to TRBD1. The CDR3 length is 13 residues. Germline assignment: CDR1 SQVTM and CDR2 ANQGSEA. Losses at the gene ends were 4 bases for V and 5 bases for J; bases not matched to a gene: 4. Written as DNA, the CDR3 is TGCAGCGTTGGGGACAGGGGTTATTATGGCTACACCTTC. Translating gives CSVGDRGYYGYTF.

This clone occurred many times. The chain employs TRBV6-6 and TRBJ2-5; TRBD1 agrees at 8 bases. Losses at the gene ends were 5 bases for V and 3 bases for J; bases not matched to a gene: 11. Per the germline V gene, CDR1 is MNHNY and CDR2 is SVGAGI (reference sequence). CDR3 length: 16 residues. Here the CDR3 reads CASSVIPGQGKETQYF. Written as DNA, the CDR3 is TGTGCCAGCAGTGTTATTCCTGGACAGGGAAAAGAGACCCAGTACTTC.

V and J are TRBV4-3 and TRBJ2-6; D perhaps matches TRBD2 (5 bases). Trimming stripped 4 bases from V and 0 bases from J, with 10 bases between. This CDR3 contains 16 residues. CDR1 and CDR2 (germline): LGHNA, YSLEER. CDR3 DNA sequence: TGCGCCAGCAGCCCTGGGGAGAGCTCTGGGGCCAACGTCCTGACTTTC. Translation gives CASSPGESSGANVLTF.

This clone was seen only a few times. The chain links TRBV25-1 to TRBJ1-6; D is possibly TRBD1 (6 bases). The V gene lost 4 bases and the J gene lost 7 bases, with 14 bases spanning the gap. Germline-derived CDR1 and CDR2 are MGHDK and SYGVNS. This CDR3 is 15 amino acids long. As DNA, the CDR3 is TGTGCCAGCAGTGCGATTGGGGGGGCAAATTCACCCCTCCACTTT. It specifies CASSAIGGANSPLHF.

With regard to this clone: The sample holds other DNA sequences that translate to the same CDR3. This sequence joins TRBV6-5 and TRBJ1-1, with 7 nucleotides matching TRBD1. Trimming took 0 bases from V and 4 from J; bases not matched to a gene: 5. Germline V CDR1 and CDR2: MNHEY, SVGAGI. This CDR3 region has 15 residues. The CDR3 protein is CASSYSSQGGTEAFF. The CDR3, as DNA: TGTGCCAGCAGTTACTCGAGTCAGGGGGGCACTGAAGCTTTCTTT.

This clone appeared a few times. The V call is TRBV5-1, the J call TRBJ1-1; 9 bases line up with TRBD1. This CDR3 is built from 14 residues. From germline, CDR1 is SGHRS and CDR2 YFSETQ. Losses at the gene ends were 4 bases for V and 4 bases for J; bases not matched to a gene: 5. CDR3 nucleotide sequence: TGCGCCAGCAGCAAGGACAGGGGTGGCACTGAAGCTTTCTTT. It encodes CASSKDRGGTEAFF.

The chain has TRBV19 and TRBJ1-6; perhaps TRBD1 as D (6 bases). The V gene lost 1 base and the J gene lost 7 bases, with 11 bases spanning the gap. Germline V gene sequence: CDR1 LNHDA, CDR2 SQIVND (reference sequence). This CDR3 contains 15 residues. CDR3 coding DNA: TGTGCCAGTAGTATAGTATCGGGGGGCAATTCACCCCTCCACTTT. This sequence encodes CASSIVSGGNSPLHF.

Only a few counts were recorded for this clone. The chain uses TRBV29-1 and TRBJ1-1; 10 nucleotides align to TRBD1. The germline V gene encodes CDR1 SQVTM and CDR2 ANQGSEA. CDR3 length: 11 residues. The V and J ends lost 7 bases and 8 bases, in that order; junction bases with no gene match: 4. CDR3 sequence reads: CSAQDRGEAFF. The CDR3 DNA follows: TGCAGCGCCCAGGACAGGGGGGAAGCTTTCTTT.

The rearrangement uses TRBV6-6 and TRBJ1-2; D gene uncertain. V dropped 2 bases and J dropped 0 bases, with 7 bases sitting between them. CDR1 is MNHNY and CDR2 is SVGAGI in the germline V gene (reference sequence). This CDR3 comprises 14 residues. The CDR3 is CASSYERPNYGYTF. CDR3 bases: TGTGCCAGCAGTTACGAGCGCCCTAACTATGGCTACACCTTC.

A few counts support this clone. The junction departs from germline at one end; a sequencing error may be responsible. This rearrangement joins TRBV19 to TRBJ1-5; 7 bases map to TRBD1. CDR1 LNHDA and CDR2 SQIVND come from the germline V gene (reference sequence). The CDR3 loop spans 18 amino acids. The CDR3 nucleotides are TGTGCCAGTAGCCAGCCGGGACAGAACTTTTATAGCAATCAGCACCAGCATTTT. Amino acids: CASSQPGQNFYSNQHQHF. The full variable domain, completed using reference TRBV19 and TRBJ1-5, is DGGITQSPKYLFRKEGQNVTLSCEQNLNHDAMYWYRQDPGQGLRLIYYSQIVNDFQKGDIAEGYSVSREKKESFPLTVTSAQKNPTAFYLCASSQPGQNFYSNQHQHFGDGTRLSIL.

The chain carries TRBV7-8 and TRBJ2-1; 7 bases align to TRBD2. Germline loops: CDR1 SGHVS, CDR2 FQNEAQ. The CDR3 spans 14 residues. V lost 5 bases, J lost 8 bases, and 9 bases stayed unmatched. CDR3 sequence reads: CASSLWEGSDEQFF. DNA for the CDR3: TGTGCCAGCAGCCTCTGGGAGGGGTCCGATGAGCAGTTCTTC. The complete variable domain, with remaining parts taken from reference TRBV7-8 and TRBJ2-1, reads GAGVSQSPRYKVAKRGQDVALRCDPISGHVSLFWYQQALGQGPEFLTYFQNEAQLDKSGLPSDRFFAERPEGSVSTLKIQRTQQEDSAVYLCASSLWEGSDEQFFGPGTRLTVL.

This clone was seen more than once but under ten times. The junction departs from germline at one end; a sequencing error may be responsible. The chain employs TRBV4-1 and TRBJ1-1, with a tentative D call TRBD1 (5 bases). Germline V gene data show CDR1 as MGHRA and CDR2 as YSYEKL. This CDR3 spans 14 amino acids. CDR3 sequence (DNA): TGCGCCAGCAGCCTTGGACATCTGAACACTGGAGCTTTCTTT. Translated: CASSLGHLNTGAFF.

V and J are TRBV19 and TRBJ2-2; D is perhaps TRBD2 (6 bases). This CDR3 has 15 residues. V dropped 6 bases and J dropped 4 bases, with 15 bases sitting between them. Looked up from germline, CDR1 is LNHDA and CDR2 is SQIVND (reference sequence). The chain's CDR3 is CASREAGLTTGELFF. For the CDR3, the DNA is TGTGCCAGTAGGGAGGCGGGACTCACCACCGGGGAGCTGTTTTTT.